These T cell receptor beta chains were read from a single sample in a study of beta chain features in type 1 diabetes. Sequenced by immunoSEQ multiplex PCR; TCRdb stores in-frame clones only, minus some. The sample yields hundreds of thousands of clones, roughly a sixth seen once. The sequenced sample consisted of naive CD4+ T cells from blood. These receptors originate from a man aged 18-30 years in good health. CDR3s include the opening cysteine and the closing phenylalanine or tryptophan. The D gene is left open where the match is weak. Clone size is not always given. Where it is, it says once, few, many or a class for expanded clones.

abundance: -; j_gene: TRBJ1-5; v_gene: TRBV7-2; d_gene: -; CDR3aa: CASSLEGATPQHF; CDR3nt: TGTGCCAGCAGCTTGGAAGGGGCAACCCCCCAGCATTTT
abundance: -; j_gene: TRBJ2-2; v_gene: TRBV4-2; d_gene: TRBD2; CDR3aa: CASSQAGGVTGELFF; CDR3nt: TGTGCCAGCAGCCAAGCGGGAGGGGTTACCGGGGAGCTGTTTTTT
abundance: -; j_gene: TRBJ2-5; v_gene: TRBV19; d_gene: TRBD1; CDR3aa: CASSMGQLQETQYF; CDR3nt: TGTGCCAGTAGTATGGGACAGCTCCAAGAGACCCAGTACTTC
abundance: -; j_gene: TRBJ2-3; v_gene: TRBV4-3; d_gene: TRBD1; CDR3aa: CASSQESRQGVDTQYF; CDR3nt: TGCGCCAGCAGCCAAGAGAGTAGACAGGGGGTAGATACGCAGTATTTT
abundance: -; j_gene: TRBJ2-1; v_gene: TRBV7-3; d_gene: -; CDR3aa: CASSLGTAGRNEQFF; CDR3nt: TGTGCCAGCAGCTTAGGGACGGCCGGGAGAAATGAGCAGTTCTTC
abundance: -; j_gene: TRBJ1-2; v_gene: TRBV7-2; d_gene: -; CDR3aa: CASSTGVVGYGYTF; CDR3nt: TGTGCCAGCAGCACGGGAGTGGTCGGCTATGGCTACACCTTC
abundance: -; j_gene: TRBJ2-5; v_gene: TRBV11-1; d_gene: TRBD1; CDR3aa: CASSLTTGGETQYF; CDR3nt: TGTGCCAGCAGCCTCACGACAGGGGGAGAGACCCAGTACTTC
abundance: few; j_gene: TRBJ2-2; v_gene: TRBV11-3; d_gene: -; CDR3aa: CASSLEPGGKLFF; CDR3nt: TGTGCCAGCAGCTTAGAGCCGGGTGGGAAGCTGTTTTTT
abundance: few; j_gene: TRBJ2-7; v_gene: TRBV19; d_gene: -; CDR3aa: CASSPIGSSYEQYF; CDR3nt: TGTGCCAGTAGCCCGATTGGGTCCTCCTACGAGCAGTACTTC
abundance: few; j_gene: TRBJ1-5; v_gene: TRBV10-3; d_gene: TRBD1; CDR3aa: CAISVQGGNQPQHF; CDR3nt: TGTGCCATCAGCGTACAGGGGGGCAATCAGCCCCAGCATTTT
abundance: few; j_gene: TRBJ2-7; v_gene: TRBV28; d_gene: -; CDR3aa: CASSLKKSEQYF; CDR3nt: TGTGCCAGCAGTTTAAAGAAGAGCGAGCAGTACTTC
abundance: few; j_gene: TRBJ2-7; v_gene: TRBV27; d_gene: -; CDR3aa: CASSPRGGEQYF; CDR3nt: TGTGCCAGCAGCCCCAGGGGGGGCGAGCAGTACTTC
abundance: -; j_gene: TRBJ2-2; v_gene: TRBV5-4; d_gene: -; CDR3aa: CASSSIYSGELFF; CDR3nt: TGTGCCAGCAGCTCAATCTACAGCGGGGAGCTGTTTTTT
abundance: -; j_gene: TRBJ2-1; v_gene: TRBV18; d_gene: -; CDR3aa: CASSPRQEPNEQFF; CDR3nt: TGTGCCAGCTCACCACGGCAGGAACCCAATGAGCAGTTCTTC
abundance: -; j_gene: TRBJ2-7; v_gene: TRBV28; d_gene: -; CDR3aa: CASSFGGREYEQYF; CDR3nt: TGTGCCAGCAGTTTTGGAGGCAGGGAGTACGAGCAGTACTTC
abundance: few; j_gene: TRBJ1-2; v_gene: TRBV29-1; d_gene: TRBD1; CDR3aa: CSVKGTATYGYTF; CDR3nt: TGCAGCGTTAAGGGGACAGCAACCTATGGCTACACCTTC
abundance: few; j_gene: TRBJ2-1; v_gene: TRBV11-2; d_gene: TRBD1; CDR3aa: CASSLPGTAHNEQFF; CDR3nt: TGTGCCAGCAGCTTACCCGGGACAGCCCACAATGAGCAGTTCTTC
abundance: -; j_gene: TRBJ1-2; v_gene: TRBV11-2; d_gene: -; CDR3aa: CASSFDVSYTF; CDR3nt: TGTGCCAGCAGCTTCGACGTCTCCTACACCTTC
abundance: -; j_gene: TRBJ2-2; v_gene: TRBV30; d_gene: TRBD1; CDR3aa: CAGTVANTGELFF; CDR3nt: TGTGCCGGGACAGTCGCGAACACCGGGGAGCTGTTTTTT
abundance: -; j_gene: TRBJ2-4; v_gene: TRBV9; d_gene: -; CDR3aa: CASSAAGVFNIQYF; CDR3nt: TGTGCCAGCAGCGCCGCCGGGGTGTTCAACATTCAGTACTTC
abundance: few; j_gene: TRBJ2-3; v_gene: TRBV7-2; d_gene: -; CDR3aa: CASSSPGGGTQYF; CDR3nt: TGTGCCAGCAGCTCCCCCGGAGGGGGAACGCAGTATTTT
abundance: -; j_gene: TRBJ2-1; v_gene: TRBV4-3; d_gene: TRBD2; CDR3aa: CASSRSLAASYNEQFF; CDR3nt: TGCGCCAGCAGCCGATCCCTAGCGGCCTCCTACAATGAGCAGTTCTTC
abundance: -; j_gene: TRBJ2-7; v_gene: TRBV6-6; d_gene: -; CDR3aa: CASSYSQGSLGEQYF; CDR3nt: TGTGCCAGCAGTTACTCCCAGGGCTCCTTGGGGGAGCAGTACTTC
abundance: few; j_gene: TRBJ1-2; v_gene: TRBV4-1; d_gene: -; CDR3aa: CASSQGVNYGYTF; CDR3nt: TGCGCCAGCAGCCAGGGAGTTAACTATGGCTACACCTTC